This is a list of T cell receptor beta chains from one sample in a study of shared clonotypes between healthy human individuals. The method was immunoSEQ multiplex PCR; TCRdb's version includes in-frame clones alone and lacks a portion of them. The top ten clones hold 0.95% to 1.5% of a sample with some 1.4 million clones, 95% to 97% of them seen once. Sequenced material: naive CD4+ T cells sorted from blood. These receptors originate from a man under 40 in good health. The CDR3 runs from the conserved cysteine through the conserved F or W. The D gene is left open where the match is weak. Clone size is given for some rows only: seen once, a few or many times, or a class if the clone is expanded.

V gene	J gene	clone size	D gene	CDR3 protein	CDR3 DNA
TRBV7-9	TRBJ1-1	.	.	CASSLEQSNTEAFF	TGTGCCAGCAGCTTAGAACAGTCGAACACTGAAGCTTTCTTT
TRBV9	TRBJ2-7	once	.	CASSVSSRVGGYEQYF	TGTGCCAGCAGCGTAAGTAGCCGGGTAGGAGGGTACGAGCAGTACTTC
TRBV10-3	TRBJ2-3	.	TRBD1	CAISEIRQGATDTQYF	TGTGCCATCAGTGAGATAAGGCAGGGGGCCACAGATACGCAGTATTTT
TRBV2	TRBJ2-1	.	TRBD2	CASSGTSGENEQFF	TGTGCCAGCAGCGGGACTAGCGGGGAGAATGAGCAGTTCTTC
TRBV7-2	TRBJ2-3	.	.	CASTLGGLSTDTQYF	TGTGCCAGCACCCTCGGAGGCCTAAGCACAGATACGCAGTATTTT
TRBV18	TRBJ2-7	.	TRBD2	CASSPPTAGGTYEQYF	TGTGCCAGCTCACCACCGACTGCGGGAGGCACCTACGAGCAGTACTTC
TRBV10-1	TRBJ2-5	once	.	CASSESALQETQYF	TGCGCCAGCAGTGAGTCGGCCCTCCAAGAGACCCAGTACTTC
TRBV29-1	TRBJ2-4	.	.	CSAGDLAKNIQYF	TGCAGCGCGGGGGACCTAGCCAAAAACATTCAGTACTTC
TRBV27	TRBJ2-1	.	.	CASSRRGGAYEQFF	TGTGCCAGCAGTCGCAGGGGAGGGGCATATGAGCAGTTCTTC
TRBV27	TRBJ2-7	.	.	CASSLYRGASSYEQYF	TGTGCCAGCAGTTTATATAGGGGGGCAAGCTCCTACGAGCAGTACTTC
TRBV18	TRBJ1-4	.	TRBD1	CASSPPGTGFTEKLFF	TGTGCCAGCTCACCACCAGGGACAGGGTTTACTGAAAAACTGTTTTTT
TRBV27	TRBJ2-1	.	.	CASSRTLLSSYNEQFF	TGTGCCAGCAGTAGGACCCTCCTGAGCTCCTACAATGAGCAGTTCTTC
TRBV7-2	TRBJ2-1	.	TRBD2	CASSPTGGLRVEQFF	TGTGCCAGCAGTCCAACGGGGGGTCTGAGGGTTGAGCAGTTCTTC
TRBV7-9	TRBJ2-7	.	TRBD2	CASSLGGFPYEQYF	TGTGCCAGCAGCCTCGGGGGGTTTCCCTACGAGCAGTACTTC
TRBV5-6	TRBJ2-6	.	.	CASSLVPGANVLTF	TGTGCCAGCAGCTTGGTCCCTGGGGCCAACGTCCTGACTTTC
TRBV4-2	TRBJ1-1	.	.	CASSHAMNTEAFF	TGTGCCAGCAGCCACGCGATGAACACTGAAGCTTTCTTT
TRBV5-1	TRBJ2-7	.	.	CASSLFKRAGSGSYEQYF	TGCGCCAGCAGCTTGTTCAAGAGGGCGGGGAGTGGCTCCTACGAGCAGTACTTC
TRBV5-1	TRBJ2-5	.	.	CASYGQGGRQETQYF	TGCGCCAGCTATGGGCAGGGAGGAAGGCAAGAGACCCAGTACTTC
TRBV10-1	TRBJ2-1	.	TRBD2	CASSERLAYEQFF	TGCGCCAGCAGTGAGAGACTAGCTTACGAGCAGTTCTTC
TRBV18	TRBJ2-4	.	TRBD1	CASSPGQRYQNIQYF	TGTGCCAGCTCACCGGGACAGCGTTATCAAAACATTCAGTACTTC
TRBV6-5	TRBJ1-1	once	.	CASSYLGATEAFF	TGTGCCAGCAGTTACCTAGGGGCCACTGAAGCTTTCTTT
TRBV9	TRBJ2-3	.	.	CASSVVEGAPTDTQYF	TGTGCCAGCAGCGTAGTTGAAGGGGCACCCACAGATACGCAGTATTTT
TRBV19	TRBJ2-3	.	TRBD2	CASSPQMGWGLATSTDTQYF	TGTGCCAGTAGTCCGCAAATGGGCTGGGGACTAGCGACTAGCACAGATACGCAGTATTTT
TRBV2	TRBJ1-1	.	.	CASRRTPFFPQAFF	TGTGCCAGCAGACGAACGCCCTTCTTTCCCCAAGCTTTCTTT
TRBV30	TRBJ2-7	.	.	CAWSGANSYEQYF	TGTGCCTGGAGTGGAGCTAATTCCTACGAGCAGTACTTC
TRBV29-1	TRBJ2-3	.	.	CSVEGRYTDTQYF	TGCAGCGTTGAGGGTCGGTACACAGATACGCAGTATTTT
TRBV15	TRBJ2-1	.	TRBD2	CATSRKSGSLYNEQFF	TGTGCCACCAGCAGGAAGAGCGGGAGCCTTTACAATGAGCAGTTCTTC
TRBV7-8	TRBJ2-1	.	.	CASSLARLLGDNEQFF	TGTGCCAGCAGCTTAGCGCGACTCTTGGGGGACAATGAGCAGTTCTTC
TRBV28	TRBJ1-4	.	.	CASRLLNEKLFF	TGTGCCAGCAGGCTACTTAATGAAAAACTGTTTTTT
TRBV4-2	TRBJ2-2	.	TRBD1	CASSKNPGGDTGELFF	TGTGCCAGCAGCAAAAACCCAGGGGGCGACACCGGGGAGCTGTTTTTT
TRBV7-9	TRBJ1-3	few	.	CASNFLIDSGNTIYF	TGTGCCAGCAACTTCCTAATAGACTCTGGAAACACCATATATTTT
TRBV28	TRBJ1-5	.	.	CASSLSGKWQPQHF	TGTGCCAGCAGTCTTTCGGGGAAGTGGCAGCCCCAGCATTTT
TRBV28	TRBJ2-7	once	TRBD2	CASSEHTSGRAYEQYF	TGTGCCAGCAGCGAACATACTAGCGGGAGGGCTTACGAGCAGTACTTC
TRBV15	TRBJ2-7	.	.	CATSLAQLSYEQYF	TGTGCCACCAGCTTAGCTCAATTGAGCTACGAGCAGTACTTC
TRBV28	TRBJ2-3	.	TRBD2	CASSSSGLAGEGREYF	TGTGCCAGCAGTTCCTCGGGACTAGCGGGAGAGGGGAGGGAGTATTTT
TRBV7-3	TRBJ1-5	.	.	CASSLGGGQPQHF	TGTGCCAGCAGCTTGGGAGGCGGTCAGCCCCAGCATTTT
TRBV14	TRBJ1-4	.	.	CASSQNGRGNEKLFF	TGTGCCAGCAGCCAAAACGGCCGGGGAAATGAAAAACTGTTTTTT
TRBV28	TRBJ1-1	.	.	CASSSTGPGEAFF	TGTGCCAGCAGCTCCACAGGGCCCGGTGAAGCTTTCTTT
TRBV4-3	TRBJ2-3	few	.	CASSQDGGTAITDTQYF	TGCGCCAGCAGCCAAGATGGCGGGACAGCTATCACAGATACGCAGTATTTT
TRBV11-3	TRBJ2-1	.	TRBD2	CASSLDCGRIYNEQFF	TGTGCCAGCAGCTTAGATTGCGGGAGGATTTACAATGAGCAGTTCTTC
TRBV28	TRBJ2-6	.	.	CASTWGLSSGANVLTF	TGTGCCAGCACCTGGGGCCTCTCCTCTGGGGCCAACGTCCTGACTTTC
TRBV29-1	TRBJ2-1	.	.	CSVDFLSFGNEQFF	TGCAGCGTTGACTTCCTCTCTTTCGGCAATGAGCAGTTCTTC
TRBV18	TRBJ2-2	.	.	CASSHSRGTGELFF	TGTGCCAGCTCACACTCGCGGGGAACCGGGGAGCTGTTTTTT
TRBV9	TRBJ2-7	.	TRBD2	CASSLGTSGEQYF	TGTGCCAGCAGTCTAGGGACTAGCGGCGAGCAGTACTTC
TRBV29-1	TRBJ1-1	.	.	CSVSRGTEAFF	TGCAGCGTCTCCCGGGGGACTGAAGCTTTCTTT
TRBV28	TRBJ2-1	.	.	CASSFSTGLSYNEQFF	TGTGCCAGCAGTTTTAGTACGGGACTCTCCTACAATGAGCAGTTCTTC
TRBV19	TRBJ2-5	.	.	CATVDRGGTETQYF	TGTGCCACCGTAGACAGAGGGGGGACGGAGACCCAGTACTTC
TRBV7-8	TRBJ1-5	.	.	CASSLSPDPNQPQHF	TGTGCCAGCAGCTTATCACCGGACCCGAATCAGCCCCAGCATTTT